This is a list of T cell receptor beta chains from one sample in a study of shared clonotypes between healthy human individuals. Sequencing used immunoSEQ multiplex PCR; TCRdb keeps in-frame clones, though not all of them. The profile shows around 2,000,000 clones, about 95% of them singletons. The specimen sequenced was naive CD8+ T cells sorted from blood. The receptor source for this set is a man aged 18 to 29 in good health. CDR3s include the opening cysteine and the closing phenylalanine or tryptophan. A D gene is named only where the DNA matches it firmly. Clone size is stated in some rows and not others, as once, few, many or a class when expanded.

abundance	d_gene	v_gene	j_gene	CDR3aa	CDR3nt
.	.	TRBV27	TRBJ2-2	CASSPLGPVTGELFF	TGTGCCAGCAGTCCCCTCGGGCCGGTAACCGGGGAGCTGTTTTTT
.	.	TRBV13	TRBJ2-7	CASSEAESSYEQYF	TGTGCCAGCTCGGAAGCGGAAAGCTCCTACGAGCAGTACTTC
.	TRBD1	TRBV10-2	TRBJ1-2	CASSEDRGGDYGYTF	TGCGCCAGCAGTGAGGACAGGGGGGGGGACTATGGCTACACCTTC
.	.	TRBV5-5	TRBJ2-7	CASSLTGSSYEQYF	TGTGCCAGCAGCTTGACAGGTAGCTCCTACGAGCAGTACTTC
.	TRBD1	TRBV28	TRBJ1-2	CASSLTGEGYGYTF	TGTGCCAGCAGTTTAACAGGGGAGGGCTATGGCTACACCTTC
once	TRBD2	TRBV27	TRBJ2-2	CASSFSGGASGELFF	TGTGCCAGCAGTTTTAGCGGGGGGGCCTCCGGGGAGCTGTTTTTT
.	.	TRBV5-6	TRBJ2-7	CASSFGLNSYEQYF	TGTGCCAGCAGCTTCGGGCTGAACTCCTACGAGCAGTACTTC
.	.	TRBV14	TRBJ2-5	CASSQDAGEETQYF	TGTGCCAGCAGCCAAGACGCAGGGGAGGAGACCCAGTACTTC
.	TRBD2	TRBV11-3	TRBJ2-7	CASNLRGTKGAEQYF	TGTGCCAGCAACCTTAGAGGGACTAAAGGGGCCGAGCAGTACTTC
.	.	TRBV4-1	TRBJ2-7	CASSQTLGGVYEQYF	TGCGCCAGCAGCCAGACCTTGGGGGGCGTCTACGAGCAGTACTTC
.	TRBD1	TRBV28	TRBJ1-5	CASSRDREGNQPQHF	TGTGCCAGCAGCCGAGACAGGGAAGGCAATCAGCCCCAGCATTTT
.	TRBD1	TRBV6-1	TRBJ1-6	CASRDWDRGRPLHF	TGTGCCAGCAGGGACTGGGACAGGGGCAGACCCCTCCACTTT
.	.	TRBV10-1	TRBJ2-7	CASSESTGTSYEQYF	TGCGCCAGCAGTGAGTCTACCGGGACAAGCTACGAGCAGTACTTC
.	.	TRBV10-2	TRBJ1-1	CASSESGVWTEAFF	TGCGCCAGCAGTGAATCAGGGGTTTGGACTGAAGCTTTCTTT
.	TRBD1	TRBV2	TRBJ2-2	CASNAGGANTGELFF	TGTGCCAGCAACGCAGGGGGCGCGAACACCGGGGAGCTGTTTTTT
.	.	TRBV6-5	TRBJ1-2	CASSYIREPYYYGYTF	TGTGCCAGCAGTTACATTAGGGAGCCCTACTACTATGGCTACACCTTC
.	TRBD1	TRBV9	TRBJ1-4	CASSVGGTGSEKLFF	TGTGCCAGCAGCGTAGGGGGGACAGGGTCAGAAAAACTGTTTTTT
.	.	TRBV4-1	TRBJ1-6	CASSQQRQIPPLHF	TGCGCCAGCAGCCAACAGAGACAGATACCCCCCCTCCACTTT